This T cell receptor beta chain was sequenced in a study of OX40 agonist ivuxolimab in advanced cancers. The wider study: Patients were given ivuxolimab, an antibody that agonizes OX40 (CD134). Two patients with cutaneous melanoma and one with hepatocellular carcinoma, three in total, showed partial responses.

Trimming removed 0 bases from V and 3 bases from J, with 9 bases in between. Germline-derived CDR1 and CDR2 are LGHNA and YNFKEQ. The CDR3 is made up of 15 amino acids. TCRdb keeps only in-frame clones here, not all; method: immunoSEQ multiplex PCR. Among under 80,000 clones listed, approximately 86% were seen once. This clone was counted a few times. Blood draws occurred at baseline, cycle 4 day 1, and cycle 7 day 1. This specimen consisted of CD4+ or CD8+ T cells sorted from blood, obtained in a trial of the OX40 agonist ivuxolimab. The chain is built from TRBV4-2 and TRBJ1-5; D unresolved. The receptor was isolated from an adult with an advanced solid tumor such as melanoma, head and neck, liver or kidney cancer. This CDR3 reads CASSQDYSLNQPQHF. CDR3 nucleotide sequence: TGTGCCAGCAGCCAAGATTACAGCCTCAATCAGCCCCAGCATTTT.